Following are 9 T cell receptor beta chains from one sample sequenced in a study of post-analysis software for immune sequencing data. General observations from the study: The study found TRBV5-6, TRBV5-1 and TRBV20-1 among five TRBV segments more frequent in patients than controls.

The antigens these receptors bind are not known. Unique molecular identifiers were carried by the TCR beta cDNA libraries. A single record per CDR3 protein comes from TCRdb applying MiXCR to the PCR reads. There are about 430,000 distinct CDR3 sequences in the sample; 39% occur only once, and 7.6% lies in the top ten. The sequencing input was blood. The receptors shown here come from a girl aged 2-10 years with multiple sclerosis.

The chain joins TRBV27 to TRBJ2-1; 10 nucleotides agree with TRBD2. The V and J ends lost 2 bases and 8 bases, in that order; junction bases with no gene match: 9. CDR1 is MNHEY, CDR2 SMNVEV, per germline (reference sequence). The CDR3 consists of 16 residues. CDR3 DNA sequence: TGTGCCAGCAGTTTAAAGTCCCCTAGCGGGAGTTATGAGCAGTTCTTC. Protein sequence: CASSLKSPSGSYEQFF.

The V call is TRBV4-1, the J call TRBJ1-2, with TRBD1 as a possible D gene (5 bases). V was clipped by 0 bases and J by 5 bases, with 13 bases between them. The CDR3 has 15 residues. From germline, CDR1 is MGHRA and CDR2 YSYEKL. DNA for the CDR3: TGCGCCAGCAGCCAAGATCCAGGGACGTCTTATGGCTACACCTTC. Translation: CASSQDPGTSYGYTF.

A few counts support this clonotype. The V and J genes are TRBV29-1 and TRBJ1-2; tentative D call: TRBD1 (6 bases). The CDR3 consists of 12 residues. The germline V gene encodes CDR1 SQVTM and CDR2 ANQGSEA. The V end lost 6 bases, the J end lost 4 bases, and 12 bases lay between the germline ends. The CDR3 sequence is CSVSGQPYGYTF. CDR3 coding DNA: TGCAGCGTATCCGGACAGCCCTATGGCTACACCTTC.

The chain couples TRBV27 to TRBJ2-2; TRBD2 agrees at 15 bases. Trimming cost V 6 bases and J 4 bases; bases outside gene matches: 6. Germline V gives CDR1 MNHEY, CDR2 SMNVEV (reference sequence). There are 17 residues in the CDR3. The CDR3 loop reads CASRGTSGGSGTGELFF. Written as DNA, the CDR3 is TGTGCCAGCAGAGGGACTAGCGGGGGGTCCGGCACCGGGGAGCTGTTTTTT.

The rearrangement joins TRBV27 to TRBJ2-5; TRBD2 aligns across 9 bases. Near its end, the DNA agrees better with TRBJ2-7, so the J call may be wrong. Germline V gene lookup returns CDR1 MNHEY and CDR2 SMNVEV (reference sequence). CDR3 length equals 16 residues. CDR3 sequence reads: CASSFIKAGGPGEQYF. The CDR3 DNA sequence: TGTGCCAGCAGTTTTATTAAGGCGGGGGGGCCAGGCGAGCAGTACTTC.

This clonotype was picked up a small number of times. This chain connects TRBV7-6 to TRBJ2-5; a possible D gene is TRBD2 (5 bases). Germline loops: CDR1 SGHVS, CDR2 FNYEAQ. The CDR3 consists of 14 residues. V was clipped by 3 bases and J by 2 bases, with 10 bases between them. The CDR3, as DNA: TGTGCCAGCAGCTTGGCTCGACTACAAGAGACCCAGTACTTC. It codes for CASSLARLQETQYF.

The chain recombines TRBV7-6 with TRBJ1-6; D might be TRBD1 (5 bases). The ends were cut back, 5 bases at V and 5 bases at J, with 13 bases in the middle. Germline-derived CDR1 and CDR2 are SGHVS and FNYEAQ. The CDR3 runs 15 residues. CDR3: CASSQGTADNSPLHF. In nucleotides, the CDR3 is TGTGCCAGCAGCCAAGGGACCGCAGATAATTCACCCCTCCACTTT.

This rearrangement joins TRBV3-1 to TRBJ1-5, with D hard to call. CDR1 is LGHDT, CDR2 YNNKEL, per germline (reference sequence). This CDR3 is 14 amino acids long. V lost 0 bases, J lost 4 bases, and 7 bases lay in between. CDR3 region: CASSQDLGNQPQHF. The CDR3 DNA follows: TGTGCCAGCAGCCAAGATTTGGGGAATCAGCCCCAGCATTTT.

This clonotype was detected a few times. The gene calls are TRBV28 and TRBJ2-7; 10 nucleotides align to TRBD1. The junction had 2 bases not matched to a gene; V was cut back by 0 bases and J by 3 bases. Looked up from germline, CDR1 is MDHEN and CDR2 is SYDVKM. This CDR3 has 15 residues. As DNA, the CDR3 is TGTGCCAGCAGTTTATGGGGGGACAGGGGCTACGAGCAGTACTTC. It is translated as CASSLWGDRGYEQYF.